This is a list of T cell receptor beta chains from one sample in a study of CD8 T cells in ankylosing spondylitis. Each CDR3 protein gets one entry after TCRdb re-called the 5' RACE reads with MiXCR. The sample carries about 500,000 distinct CDR3 sequences, approximately 5% recorded once. The sample was blood, either unsorted or a sorted T cell fraction (not recorded which). The receptor set was obtained from a male donor with ankylosing spondylitis. CDR3s include the opening cysteine and the closing phenylalanine or tryptophan. The order of the fields is V gene, J gene, CDR3 protein.

TRBV7-6,TRBJ1-5,CASSLDGGLQPQHF
TRBV20-1,TRBJ2-7,CSARDGPSQYYEQYF
TRBV7-3,TRBJ2-2,CASSFAGGDTGELFF
TRBV18,TRBJ1-5,CASSPPGISNQPQHF
TRBV5-1,TRBJ2-7,CASSLASFPYEQYF
TRBV6-4,TRBJ1-1,CASSDIRDRAVNTEAFF
TRBV29-1,TRBJ2-5,CSVVRGPQETQYF
TRBV27,TRBJ2-1,CASSSLGRSSYNEQFF
TRBV4-3,TRBJ2-7,CASSQDPTGVRERYEQYF
TRBV11-2,TRBJ1-1,CASRPQVVGTEAFF
TRBV20-1,TRBJ2-1,CSARDPGGAYNEQFF
TRBV7-9,TRBJ2-7,CASSIVNYEQYF
TRBV6-1,TRBJ2-5,CASSRTGAEAETQYF
TRBV12-3/TRBV12-4,TRBJ1-1,CASSHRGRRTEAFF
TRBV6-5,TRBJ1-6,CASRRTNSPLHF
TRBV15,TRBJ2-5,CATSSRTGYPETQYF
TRBV10-3,TRBJ2-2,CAINRGAAGKLSGELFF
TRBV15,TRBJ1-2,CATSRSKESYTF
TRBV11-3,TRBJ2-3,CASSVNSPDTQYF